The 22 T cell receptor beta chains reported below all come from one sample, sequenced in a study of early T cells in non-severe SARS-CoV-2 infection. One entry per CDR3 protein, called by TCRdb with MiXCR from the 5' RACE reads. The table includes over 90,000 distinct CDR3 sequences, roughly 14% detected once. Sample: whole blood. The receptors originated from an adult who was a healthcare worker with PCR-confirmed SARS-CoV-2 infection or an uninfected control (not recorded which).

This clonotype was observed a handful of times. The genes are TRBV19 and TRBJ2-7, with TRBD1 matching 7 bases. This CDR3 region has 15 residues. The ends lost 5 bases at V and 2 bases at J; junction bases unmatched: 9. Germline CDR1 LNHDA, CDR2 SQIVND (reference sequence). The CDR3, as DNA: TGTGCCAGTAGTCCCGACGACACAGGGGCCTACGAGCAGTACTTC. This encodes CASSPDDTGAYEQYF.

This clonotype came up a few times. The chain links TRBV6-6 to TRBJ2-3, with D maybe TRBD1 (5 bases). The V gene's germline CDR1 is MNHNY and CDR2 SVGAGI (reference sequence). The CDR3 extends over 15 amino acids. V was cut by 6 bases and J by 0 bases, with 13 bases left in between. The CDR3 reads CASSLWGPSTDTQYF. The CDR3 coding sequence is TGTGCCAGCAGCCTCTGGGGCCCTAGCACAGATACGCAGTATTTT.

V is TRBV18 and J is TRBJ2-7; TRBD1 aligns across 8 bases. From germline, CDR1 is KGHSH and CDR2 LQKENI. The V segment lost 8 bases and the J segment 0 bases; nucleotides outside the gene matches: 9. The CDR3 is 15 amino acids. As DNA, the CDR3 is TGTGCCAGCACACAACAGGGGGGTGACTCCTACGAGCAGTACTTC. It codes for CASTQQGGDSYEQYF.

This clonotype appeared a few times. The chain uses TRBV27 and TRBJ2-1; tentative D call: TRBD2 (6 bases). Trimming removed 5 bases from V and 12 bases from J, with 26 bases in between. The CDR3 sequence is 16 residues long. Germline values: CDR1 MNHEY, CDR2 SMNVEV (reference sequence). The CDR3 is CASSRLGGAGLVGQFF. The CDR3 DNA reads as TGTGCCAGCAGTAGATTAGGAGGGGCCGGTTTGGTAGGGCAGTTCTTC.

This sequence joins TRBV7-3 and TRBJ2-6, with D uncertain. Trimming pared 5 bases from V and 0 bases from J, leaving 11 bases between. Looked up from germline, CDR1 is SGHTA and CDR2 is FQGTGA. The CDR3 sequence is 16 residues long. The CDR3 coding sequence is TGTGCCAGCAGCCCCGGCATACTCTCTGGGGCCAACGTCCTGACTTTC. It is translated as CASSPGILSGANVLTF.

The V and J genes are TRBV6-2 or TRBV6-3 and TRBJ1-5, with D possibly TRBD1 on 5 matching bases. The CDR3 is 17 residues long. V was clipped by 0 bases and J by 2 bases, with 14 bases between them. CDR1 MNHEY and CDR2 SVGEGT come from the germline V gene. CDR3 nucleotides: TGTGCCAGCAGTTACTCTGCAATCGTCAGGGGCAATCAGCCCCAGCATTTT. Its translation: CASSYSAIVRGNQPQHF.

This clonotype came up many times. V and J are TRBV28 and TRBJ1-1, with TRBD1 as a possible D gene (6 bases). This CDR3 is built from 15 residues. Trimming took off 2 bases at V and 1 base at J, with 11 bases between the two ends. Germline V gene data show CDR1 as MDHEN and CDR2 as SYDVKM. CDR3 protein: CASSLIGTRNTEAFF. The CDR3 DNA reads TGTGCCAGCAGTTTAATCGGGACAAGGAACACTGAAGCTTTCTTT. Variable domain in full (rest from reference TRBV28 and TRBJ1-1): DVKVTQSSRYLVKRTGEKVFLECVQDMDHENMFWYRQDPGLGLRLIYFSYDVKMKEKGDIPEGYSVSREKKERFSLILESASTNQTSMYLCASSLIGTRNTEAFFGQGTRLTVV.

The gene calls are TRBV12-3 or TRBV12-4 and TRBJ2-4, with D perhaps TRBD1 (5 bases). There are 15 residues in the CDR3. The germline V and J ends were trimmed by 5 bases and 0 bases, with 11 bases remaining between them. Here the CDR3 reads CASSHDRLAKNIQYF. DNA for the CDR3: TGTGCCAGCAGTCATGACAGATTAGCCAAAAACATTCAGTACTTC.

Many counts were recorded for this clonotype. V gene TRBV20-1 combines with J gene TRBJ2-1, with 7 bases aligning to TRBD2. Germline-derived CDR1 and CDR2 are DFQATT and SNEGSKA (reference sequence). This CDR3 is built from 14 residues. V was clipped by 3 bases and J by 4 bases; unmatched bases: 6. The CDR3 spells CSASRGGIYNEQFF. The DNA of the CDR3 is TGCAGTGCTAGTAGGGGAGGGATTTACAATGAGCAGTTCTTC.

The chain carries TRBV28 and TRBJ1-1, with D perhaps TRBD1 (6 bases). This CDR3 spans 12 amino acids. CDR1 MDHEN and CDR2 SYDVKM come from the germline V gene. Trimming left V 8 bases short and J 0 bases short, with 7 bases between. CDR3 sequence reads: CASDRLNTEAFF. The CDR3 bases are TGTGCCAGCGACAGGCTGAACACTGAAGCTTTCTTT.

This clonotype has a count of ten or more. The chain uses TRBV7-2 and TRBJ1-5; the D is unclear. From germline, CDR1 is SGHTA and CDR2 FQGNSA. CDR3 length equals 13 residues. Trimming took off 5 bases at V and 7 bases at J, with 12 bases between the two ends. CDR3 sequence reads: CASSLSGGQPQHF. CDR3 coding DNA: TGTGCCAGCAGCCTATCGGGAGGCCAGCCCCAGCATTTT.

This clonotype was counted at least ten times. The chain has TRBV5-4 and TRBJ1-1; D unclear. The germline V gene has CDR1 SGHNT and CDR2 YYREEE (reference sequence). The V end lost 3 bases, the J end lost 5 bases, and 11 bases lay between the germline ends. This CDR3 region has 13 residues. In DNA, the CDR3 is TGTGCCAGCAGCTCGGCCCAGGAGACTGAAGCTTTCTTT. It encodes CASSSAQETEAFF. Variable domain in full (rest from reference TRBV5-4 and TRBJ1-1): ETGVTQSPTHLIKTRGQQVTLRCSSQSGHNTVSWYQQALGQGPQFIFQYYREEENGRGNFPPRFSGLQFPNYSSELNVNALELDDSALYLCASSSAQETEAFFGQGTRLTVV.

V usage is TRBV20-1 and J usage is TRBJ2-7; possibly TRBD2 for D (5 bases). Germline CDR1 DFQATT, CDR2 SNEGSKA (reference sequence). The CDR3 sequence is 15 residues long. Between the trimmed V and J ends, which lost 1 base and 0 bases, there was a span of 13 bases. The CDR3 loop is CSARVSGRGSYEQYF. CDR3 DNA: TGCAGTGCTAGAGTGAGTGGGAGAGGCTCCTACGAGCAGTACTTC.

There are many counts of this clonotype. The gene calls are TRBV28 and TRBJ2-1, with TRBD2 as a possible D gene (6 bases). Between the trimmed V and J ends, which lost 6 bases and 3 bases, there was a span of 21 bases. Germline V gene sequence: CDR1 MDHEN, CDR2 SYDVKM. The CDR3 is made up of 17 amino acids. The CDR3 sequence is CASRHHTSRDFYNEQFF. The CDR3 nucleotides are TGTGCCAGCAGACACCACACCTCCCGGGACTTCTACAATGAGCAGTTCTTC.

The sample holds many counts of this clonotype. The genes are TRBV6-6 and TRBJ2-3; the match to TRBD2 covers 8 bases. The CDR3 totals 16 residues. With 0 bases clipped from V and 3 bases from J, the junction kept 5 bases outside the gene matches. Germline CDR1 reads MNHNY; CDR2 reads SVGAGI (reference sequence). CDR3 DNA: TGTGCCAGCAGTTACTCGAAAACTAGCGGAACAGATACGCAGTATTTT. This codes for CASSYSKTSGTDTQYF.

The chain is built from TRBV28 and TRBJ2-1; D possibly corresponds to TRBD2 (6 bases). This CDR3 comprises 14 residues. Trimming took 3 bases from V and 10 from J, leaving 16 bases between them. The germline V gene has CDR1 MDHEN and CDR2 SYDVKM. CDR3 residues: CASSLGRGSREQFF. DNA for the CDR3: TGTGCCAGCAGTTTGGGTCGGGGGTCTCGAGAGCAGTTCTTC.

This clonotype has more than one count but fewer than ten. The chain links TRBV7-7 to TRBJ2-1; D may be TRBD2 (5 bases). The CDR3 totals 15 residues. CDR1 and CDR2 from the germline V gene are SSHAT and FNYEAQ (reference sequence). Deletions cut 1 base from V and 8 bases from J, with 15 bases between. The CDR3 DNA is TGTGCCAGCAGCTTAGGGGGAAGTAGTAGCGATGAGCAGTTCTTC. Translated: CASSLGGSSSDEQFF. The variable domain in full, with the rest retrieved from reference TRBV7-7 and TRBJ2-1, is GAGVSQSPRYKVTKRGQDVTLRCDPISSHATLYWYQQALGQGPEFLTYFNYEAQPDKSGLPSDRFSAERPEGSISTLTIQRTEQRDSAMYRCASSLGGSSSDEQFFGPGTRLTVL.

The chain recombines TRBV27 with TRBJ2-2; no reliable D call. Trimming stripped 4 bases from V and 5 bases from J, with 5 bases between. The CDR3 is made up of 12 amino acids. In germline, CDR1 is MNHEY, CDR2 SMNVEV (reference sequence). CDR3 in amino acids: CASSWATGELFF. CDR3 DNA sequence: TGTGCCAGCAGTTGGGCTACCGGGGAGCTGTTTTTT.

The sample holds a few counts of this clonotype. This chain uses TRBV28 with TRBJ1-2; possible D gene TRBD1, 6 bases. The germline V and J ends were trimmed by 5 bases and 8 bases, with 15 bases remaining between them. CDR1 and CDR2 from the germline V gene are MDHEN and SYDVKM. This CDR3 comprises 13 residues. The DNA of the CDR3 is TGTGCCAGCAGTCTAGGGGGGTCGAAAGGCTACACCTTC. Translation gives CASSLGGSKGYTF.

CDR3 in DNA: TGTGCCAGCAGACCCACGGCAGGGAAGGCCTACAATGAGCAGTTCTTC. Translating it yields CASRPTAGKAYNEQFF. The chain carries TRBV28 and TRBJ2-1, with a possible D match to TRBD1 (5 bases). The CDR3 totals 16 residues. The V gene lost 6 bases and the J gene lost 2 bases, with 17 bases spanning the gap. CDR1 is MDHEN, CDR2 SYDVKM, per germline.

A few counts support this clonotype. This CDR3 is CSAVRRGATNQPQHF. CDR3 nucleotides: TGCAGTGCCGTCCGCCGAGGGGCCACTAATCAGCCCCAGCATTTT. This rearrangement joins TRBV20-1 to TRBJ1-5; possibly TRBD1 for D (5 bases). The V gene's germline CDR1 is DFQATT and CDR2 SNEGSKA (reference sequence). V lost 6 bases to trimming and J lost 4 bases, with 19 bases between them. The length of the CDR3 is 15 residues.

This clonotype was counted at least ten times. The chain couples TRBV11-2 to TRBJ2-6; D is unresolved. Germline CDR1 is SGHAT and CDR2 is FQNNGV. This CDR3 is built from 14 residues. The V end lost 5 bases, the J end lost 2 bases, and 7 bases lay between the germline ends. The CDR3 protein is CASSASTGANVLTF. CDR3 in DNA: TGTGCCAGCAGCGCCAGTACTGGGGCCAACGTCCTGACTTTC.